Following are 23 T cell receptor beta chains from one sample sequenced in a study of cytomegalovirus exposure and HLA in healthy donors. PCR amplification relied on 60 Vbeta primers (plus 13 Jbeta primers). The protocol was immunoSEQ multiplex PCR, while the TCRdb copy is restricted to in-frame clones and leaves out a portion. The repertoire has more than 120,000 clones, 80% of them found once; the top ten carry roughly 2.9%. The sample was PBMCs. These receptors were collected from a woman aged 25 to 45 in good health and CMV-seronegative.

This clone was picked up one time. The gene calls are TRBV18 and TRBJ2-7; TRBD2 matches at 11 bases. In germline, CDR1 is KGHSH, CDR2 LQKENI. This CDR3 has 13 residues. Germline trimming cut 3 bases from V and 10 bases from J; bases unmatched to any gene: 5. CDR3 DNA sequence: TGTGCCAGCTCACCGGGACTAGCGGACCCCCAGTACTTC. It translates to CASSPGLADPQYF.

The V call is TRBV28, the J call TRBJ2-7; 9 bases are a match to TRBD2. The V segment lost 7 bases and the J segment 5 bases; nucleotides outside the gene matches: 9. The CDR3 extends over 14 amino acids. Germline lookup yields CDR1 MDHEN and CDR2 SYDVKM. The CDR3 nucleotides are TGTGCCAGCAATATCCTAGCGGGGTTCCACGAGCAGTACTTC. This encodes CASNILAGFHEQYF.

The chain uses TRBV19 and TRBJ2-3; perhaps TRBD1 as D (6 bases). The CDR3 consists of 16 residues. V was cut by 7 bases and J by 2 bases, with 19 bases left in between. Germline assignment: CDR1 LNHDA and CDR2 SQIVND (reference sequence). The CDR3 region is CASTPFRDKHTDTQYF. The CDR3 DNA follows: TGTGCCAGTACCCCCTTCCGGGACAAACACACAGATACGCAGTATTTT. Complete variable domain (other parts from reference TRBV19 and TRBJ2-3): DGGITQSPKYLFRKEGQNVTLSCEQNLNHDAMYWYRQDPGQGLRLIYYSQIVNDFQKGDIAEGYSVSREKKESFPLTVTSAQKNPTAFYLCASTPFRDKHTDTQYFGPGTRLTVL.

V and J are TRBV27 and TRBJ2-1; 8 bases fit TRBD1. V lost 7 bases to trimming and J lost 7 bases; unmatched junction nucleotides: 18. Germline V gene sequence: CDR1 MNHEY, CDR2 SMNVEV (reference sequence). The CDR3 runs to 17 residues. The CDR3 sequence is CASITDRTGGSRNEQFF. CDR3 DNA sequence: TGTGCCAGCATCACCGACCGAACAGGGGGTAGTAGAAATGAGCAGTTCTTC.

In this sample, this clone turned up a few times. The chain has TRBV4-1 and TRBJ1-4; TRBD1 aligns across 8 bases. The germline CDR1 and CDR2 sequences are MGHRA and YSYEKL. With V trimmed by 1 base and J by 0 bases, 4 bases remained unmatched. The CDR3 contains 17 residues. CDR3 region: CASSQALDRATNEKLFF. The CDR3 bases are TGCGCCAGCAGCCAAGCGCTGGACAGGGCAACTAATGAAAAACTGTTTTTT.

This chain connects TRBV6-1 to TRBJ1-2, with no clear D. The CDR3 is 13 residues long. Trimming took 4 bases from V and 4 from J, leaving 10 bases between them. CDR1 and CDR2 from the germline V gene are MNHNS and SASEGT. The CDR3 spells CASSAQVGYGYTF. Written as DNA, the CDR3 is TGTGCCAGCAGTGCCCAGGTTGGCTATGGCTACACCTTC.

The chain is built from TRBV10-1 and TRBJ1-1; D gene unclear. The CDR3 has 13 residues. The germline CDR1 and CDR2 sequences are WNHNN and SYGVQD (reference sequence). Trimming removed 6 bases at V and 5 bases at J, with 13 bases between. CDR3 in DNA: TGCGCCAGCAGCCGGGATCGGGGAACTGAAGCTTTCTTT. Its translation is CASSRDRGTEAFF.

The chain links TRBV27 to TRBJ1-4; 7 bases map to TRBD1. CDR1 MNHEY and CDR2 SMNVEV come from the germline V gene (reference sequence). The V and J ends lost 5 bases and 0 bases, in that order; junction bases with no gene match: 0. The CDR3 is 14 amino acids. CDR3 coding DNA: TGTGCCAGCAGTACAGGGGCAACTAATGAAAAACTGTTTTTT. This translates into CASSTGATNEKLFF.

This chain links TRBV7-2 with TRBJ2-3, with 7 bases identical to TRBD2. Per germline, CDR1 SGHTA and CDR2 FQGNSA. V lost 5 bases, J lost 0 bases, and 8 bases stayed unmatched. This CDR3 is 16 amino acids long. The CDR3 loop is CASSPGRGVSTDTQYF. In DNA form, the CDR3 reads TGTGCCAGCAGCCCTGGTCGGGGGGTTAGCACAGATACGCAGTATTTT.

This clone was counted once. The V gene is TRBV5-1, the J gene TRBJ2-2; D may be TRBD1 (7 bases). Trimming took off 3 bases at V and 2 bases at J, with 14 bases between the two ends. In germline, CDR1 is SGHRS, CDR2 YFSETQ. CDR3 size: 16 residues. In DNA, the CDR3 is TGCGCCAGCAGCTCGCAGACAGGGACTAACACCGGGGAGCTGTTTTTT. It yields the protein CASSSQTGTNTGELFF.

The chain combines TRBV5-6 with TRBJ2-3; a weak D match, TRBD1 (5 bases). Germline V gives CDR1 SGHDT, CDR2 YYEEEE. Trimming cost V 5 bases and J 1 base, with 14 bases left between them. This CDR3 is 15 amino acids long. The CDR3 region has the DNA TGTGCCAGCAGTATAGAAGGGGTGGGCACAGATACGCAGTATTTT. This translates into CASSIEGVGTDTQYF.

The gene calls are TRBV10-3 and TRBJ1-2; maybe TRBD1 (6 bases). Germline V CDR1 and CDR2: ENHRY, SYGVKD. Trimming pared 7 bases from V and 3 bases from J, leaving 15 bases between. The CDR3 totals 14 residues. The CDR3 nucleotides are TGTGCCATCACCTCAGGCAGGGGCCACTATGGCTACACCTTC. Its protein product is CAITSGRGHYGYTF.

This clone turned up a few times. The chain combines TRBV11-2 with TRBJ2-2, with 10 bases fitting TRBD1. CDR1 and CDR2 (germline): SGHAT, FQNNGV. V was pared by 5 bases and J by 4 bases, with 7 bases of the junction left unmatched. The CDR3 totals 16 residues. CDR3 loop: CASSVGQGGITGELFF. CDR3 DNA sequence: TGTGCCAGCAGCGTCGGACAGGGGGGGATCACCGGGGAGCTGTTTTTT.

This clone showed up just a few times. The chain employs TRBV4-1 and TRBJ2-3; D perhaps matches TRBD2 (5 bases). Germline CDR1 MGHRA, CDR2 YSYEKL. This CDR3 is built from 18 residues. Trimming shortened V by 4 bases and J by 5 bases, and 25 bases separated the two germline ends. CDR3 sequence (DNA): TGCGCCAGCAGCCCAGCCGGTTGGTCGGGGAATGGCGGAGATACGCAGTATTTT. This sequence encodes CASSPAGWSGNGGDTQYF.

The genes are TRBV30 and TRBJ2-4; the match to TRBD1 covers 10 bases. Germline V gene lookup returns CDR1 GTSNPN and CDR2 SVGIG (reference sequence). V lost 0 bases to trimming and J lost 7 bases; unmatched junction nucleotides: 3. This CDR3 has 14 amino acids. DNA for the CDR3: TGTGCCTGGAGTGTGACAGGGGGCGTGAACATTCAGTACTTC. It encodes CAWSVTGGVNIQYF.

The gene calls are TRBV7-9 and TRBJ1-1; 7 nucleotides line up with TRBD1. The V and J ends lost 5 bases and 1 base, in that order; junction bases with no gene match: 4. Germline-derived CDR1 and CDR2 are SEHNR and FQNEAQ (reference sequence). The CDR3 extends over 14 amino acids. CDR3 DNA: TGTGCCAGCAGCCGGGACAGAAGGAACACTGAAGCTTTCTTT. Amino acid sequence: CASSRDRRNTEAFF.

About this clone itself: The sample contains more than one DNA sequence encoding this CDR3. The V gene is TRBV19, the J gene TRBJ2-7, with 8 bases identical to TRBD1. In germline, CDR1 is LNHDA, CDR2 SQIVND (reference sequence). The V and J ends lost 3 bases and 1 base, in that order; junction bases with no gene match: 5. This CDR3 region has 15 residues. CDR3 sequence reads: CASSILGQGSYEQYF. The CDR3 region has the DNA TGTGCCAGTAGTATTCTTGGACAGGGTTCCTACGAGCAGTACTTC.

The chain employs TRBV21-1 and TRBJ2-3; TRBD2 reflects the table's D call only, with no check against the DNA. TRBV21-1 constitutes a pseudogene. There are 17 residues in the CDR3. CDR3 sequence: CASSKEPGETSTDTQYF. The CDR3 region has the DNA TGTGCCAGCAGCAAAGAGCCCGGAGAGACTAGCACAGATACGCAGTATTTT.

The V gene is TRBV19, the J gene TRBJ1-2, with 7 bases lining up with TRBD1. The CDR3 extends over 12 amino acids. The germline CDR1 and CDR2 sequences are LNHDA and SQIVND (reference sequence). V shed 10 bases and J 4 bases; nucleotides not matched to a gene: 6. CDR3 sequence (DNA): TGTGCCACGTCAACAGGGGTCTATGGCTACACCTTC. It codes for CATSTGVYGYTF.

The CDR3 loop reads CATRRGGSDTQYF. The CDR3 coding sequence is TGTGCCACGAGGCGGGGGGGTTCAGATACGCAGTATTTT. The chain has TRBV19 and TRBJ2-3; TRBD2 matches 9 bases. The germline CDR1 and CDR2 sequences are LNHDA and SQIVND (reference sequence). The CDR3 is 13 residues long. V dropped 10 bases and J dropped 4; count of bases not matched to a gene: 6. Full variable domain (outside the CDR3, taken from reference TRBV19 and TRBJ2-3): DGGITQSPKYLFRKEGQNVTLSCEQNLNHDAMYWYRQDPGQGLRLIYYSQIVNDFQKGDIAEGYSVSREKKESFPLTVTSAQKNPTAFYLCATRRGGSDTQYFGPGTRLTVL.

This clone was recorded a few times. CDR3 sequence: CAWSVTGVEEKLFF. DNA of the CDR3: TGTGCCTGGAGTGTTACGGGGGTAGAAGAAAAACTGTTTTTT. The chain uses TRBV30 and TRBJ1-4; D possibly corresponds to TRBD1 (5 bases). Germline CDR1 and CDR2: GTSNPN and SVGIG (reference sequence). CDR3 length: 14 residues. V lost 0 bases, J lost 8 bases, and 13 bases lay in between. Variable domain in full (rest from reference TRBV30 and TRBJ1-4): SQTIHQWPATLVQPVGSPLSLECTVEGTSNPNLYWYRQAAGRGLQLLFYSVGIGQISSEVPQNLSASRPQDRQFILSSKKLLLSDSGFYLCAWSVTGVEEKLFFGSGTQLSVL.

The chain combines TRBV21-1 with TRBJ2-3; the tabulated D call, TRBD2, remains unverified against the DNA. TRBV21-1 is a known pseudogene. The CDR3 is 17 residues long. The CDR3, as DNA: TGTGCCAGCAGCAAAAGAAAGTGTTGGACTAACACAGATACGCAGTATTTT. Translated, it gives CASSKRKCWTNTDTQYF.

This rearrangement joins TRBV7-2 to TRBJ2-3; tentatively, D is TRBD2 (5 bases). Germline V lookup: CDR1 SGHTA, CDR2 FQGNSA. The ends were cut back, 1 base at V and 6 bases at J, with 20 bases in the middle. The CDR3 extends over 17 amino acids. The DNA of the CDR3 is TGTGCCAGCAGCTTAGATGAGCAGACTACCGGGTTCGATACGCAGTATTTT. It encodes CASSLDEQTTGFDTQYF.